The rows below give T cell receptor beta chains drawn from one sample of a study of shared clonotypes between healthy human individuals. Data came from immunoSEQ multiplex PCR; TCRdb stores just in-frame clones and leaves some out. The sample has fewer than 600,000 clones, around 79% seen once; the top ten hold 10% to 15%. Sequencing input: PBMCs. The source of these receptors is a woman aged 40 to 50 in good health. Some clones in this sample may be carry-over from other donors' samples. Each CDR3 is given with its conserved first and last residue. The D gene is left open where the match is weak. The size field is filled for only some rows; it gives once, few, many or a size class.

clone size: NA; J gene: TRBJ2-7; V gene: TRBV10-3; D gene: NA; CDR3 DNA: TGTGCCATCAGTGGTATGGGGCCAACATCGGGGGTGCTCTACTACGAGCAGTACTTC; CDR3 protein: CAISGMGPTSGVLYYEQYF
clone size: NA; J gene: TRBJ2-7; V gene: TRBV9; D gene: NA; CDR3 DNA: TGTGCCAGCAGCCCCCGGAACGGGGCAGCCTACGAGCAGTACTTC; CDR3 protein: CASSPRNGAAYEQYF
clone size: NA; J gene: TRBJ2-7; V gene: TRBV15; D gene: TRBD2; CDR3 DNA: TGTGCCACCAGCAGAGATCTGACTAGCGGGAGTTACGAGCAGTACTTC; CDR3 protein: CATSRDLTSGSYEQYF
clone size: NA; J gene: TRBJ2-2; V gene: TRBV15; D gene: NA; CDR3 DNA: TGTGCCACCAGCAGAGACGCGGAGTACACCGGGGAGCTGTTTTTT; CDR3 protein: CATSRDAEYTGELFF
clone size: NA; J gene: TRBJ2-1; V gene: TRBV15; D gene: NA; CDR3 DNA: TGTGCCACCAGCAGAGACAGGGGAGGTTTAAATGAGCAGTTCTTC; CDR3 protein: CATSRDRGGLNEQFF
clone size: NA; J gene: TRBJ2-3; V gene: TRBV9; D gene: TRBD2; CDR3 DNA: TGTGCCAGCAGCGAGGGACTAGCGCCAAGCACAGATACGCAGTATTTT; CDR3 protein: CASSEGLAPSTDTQYF
clone size: NA; J gene: TRBJ2-7; V gene: TRBV7-2; D gene: TRBD2; CDR3 DNA: TGTGCCAGCAGCCCCATGGGGGTTAGCGGGAGGAGCCCCTACGAGCAGTACTTC; CDR3 protein: CASSPMGVSGRSPYEQYF
clone size: NA; J gene: TRBJ1-2; V gene: TRBV28; D gene: NA; CDR3 DNA: TGTGCCAGCAGTGCTAGCCGCCGGGGGTTCAACTATGGCTACACCTTC; CDR3 protein: CASSASRRGFNYGYTF
clone size: once; J gene: TRBJ1-2; V gene: TRBV10-3; D gene: TRBD1; CDR3 DNA: TGTGCCATCAGTGAGACTGGACAGGGAGAGACTTATGGCTACACCTTC; CDR3 protein: CAISETGQGETYGYTF
clone size: NA; J gene: TRBJ2-7; V gene: TRBV15; D gene: NA; CDR3 DNA: TGTGCCACCAGCAGAGAGGACAGTTCCCCCTACGAGCAGTACTTC; CDR3 protein: CATSREDSSPYEQYF
clone size: NA; J gene: TRBJ2-5; V gene: TRBV5-4; D gene: NA; CDR3 DNA: TGTGCCAGCAGCTTTCAGGCCCCGTACCAAGAGACCCAGTACTTC; CDR3 protein: CASSFQAPYQETQYF
clone size: NA; J gene: TRBJ1-3; V gene: TRBV28; D gene: TRBD1; CDR3 DNA: TGTGCCAGCAGTTCGACAGGGGGCGCTGGAAACACCATATATTTT; CDR3 protein: CASSSTGGAGNTIYF
clone size: NA; J gene: TRBJ2-2; V gene: TRBV5-6; D gene: NA; CDR3 DNA: TGTGCCAGCAGCACGGGACTTCGGGGCGGGGAGCTGTTTTTT; CDR3 protein: CASSTGLRGGELFF
clone size: NA; J gene: TRBJ2-7; V gene: TRBV6-1; D gene: NA; CDR3 DNA: TGTGCCAGCAGTGGGGATCTCTTCACGTACGAGCAGTACTTC; CDR3 protein: CASSGDLFTYEQYF
clone size: NA; J gene: TRBJ2-1; V gene: TRBV7-6; D gene: TRBD1; CDR3 DNA: TGTGCCAGCAGCTTATTTGGGGGACAGGGGGCAGGGAATGAGCAGTTCTTC; CDR3 protein: CASSLFGGQGAGNEQFF
clone size: NA; J gene: TRBJ1-1; V gene: TRBV9; D gene: NA; CDR3 DNA: TGTGCCAGCAGCGTAGAATCAGACAGTACAGCTTTCTTT; CDR3 protein: CASSVESDSTAFF
clone size: NA; J gene: TRBJ2-1; V gene: TRBV9; D gene: TRBD2; CDR3 DNA: TGTGCCAGCAGCGTAGAGGTTAGCGGGGTGGGCGAGCAGTTCTTC; CDR3 protein: CASSVEVSGVGEQFF